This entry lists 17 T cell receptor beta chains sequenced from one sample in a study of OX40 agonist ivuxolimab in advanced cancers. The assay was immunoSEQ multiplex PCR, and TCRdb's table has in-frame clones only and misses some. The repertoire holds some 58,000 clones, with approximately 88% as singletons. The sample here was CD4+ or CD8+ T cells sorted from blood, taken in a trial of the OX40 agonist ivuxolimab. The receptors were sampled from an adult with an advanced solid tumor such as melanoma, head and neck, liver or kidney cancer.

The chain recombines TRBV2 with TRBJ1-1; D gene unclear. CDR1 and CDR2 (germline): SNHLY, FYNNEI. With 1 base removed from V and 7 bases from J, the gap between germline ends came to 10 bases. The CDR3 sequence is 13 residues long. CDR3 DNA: TGTGCCAGCAGTGAAGTGGCAACCCTTGAAGCTTTCTTT. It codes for CASSEVATLEAFF. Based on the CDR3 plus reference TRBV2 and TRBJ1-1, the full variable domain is EPEVTQTPSHQVTQMGQEVILRCVPISNHLYFYWYRQILGQKVEFLVSFYNNEISEKSEIFDDQFSVERPDGSNFTLKIRSTKLEDSAMYFCASSEVATLEAFFGQGTRLTVV.

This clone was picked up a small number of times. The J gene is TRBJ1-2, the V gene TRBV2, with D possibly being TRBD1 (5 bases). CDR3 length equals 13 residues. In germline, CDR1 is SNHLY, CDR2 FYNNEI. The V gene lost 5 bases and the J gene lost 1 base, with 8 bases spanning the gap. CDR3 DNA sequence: TGTGCCAGCAGTCTTGACAGTAACTATGGCTACACCTTC. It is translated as CASSLDSNYGYTF.

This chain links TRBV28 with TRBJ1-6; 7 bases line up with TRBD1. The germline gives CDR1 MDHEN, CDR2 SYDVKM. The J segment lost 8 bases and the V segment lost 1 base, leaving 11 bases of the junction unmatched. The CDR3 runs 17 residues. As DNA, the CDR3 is TGTGCCAGCAGTTTATTGCGGGCAGGGGGGAGGGATTCACCCCTCCACTTT. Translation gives CASSLLRAGGRDSPLHF.

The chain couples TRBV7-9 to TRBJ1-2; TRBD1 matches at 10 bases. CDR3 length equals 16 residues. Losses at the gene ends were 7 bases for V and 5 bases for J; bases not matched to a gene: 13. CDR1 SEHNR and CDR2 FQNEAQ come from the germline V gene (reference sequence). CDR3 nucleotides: TGTGCCAGCACCGTCCCGGGACAGGGGTCCGGGTATGGCTACACCTTC. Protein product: CASTVPGQGSGYGYTF.

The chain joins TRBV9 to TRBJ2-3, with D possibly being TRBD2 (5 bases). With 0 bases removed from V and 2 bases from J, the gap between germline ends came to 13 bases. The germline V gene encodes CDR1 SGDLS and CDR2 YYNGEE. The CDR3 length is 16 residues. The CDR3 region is CASSVVGGGITDTQYF. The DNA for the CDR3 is TGTGCCAGCAGCGTAGTAGGAGGAGGCATCACAGATACGCAGTATTTT.

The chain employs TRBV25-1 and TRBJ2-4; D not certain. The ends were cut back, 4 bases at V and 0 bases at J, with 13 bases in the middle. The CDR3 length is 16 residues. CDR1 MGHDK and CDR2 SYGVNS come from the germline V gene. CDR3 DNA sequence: TGTGCCAGCAGTGGTACAGAACTTTTAGCCAAAAACATTCAGTACTTC. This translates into CASSGTELLAKNIQYF.

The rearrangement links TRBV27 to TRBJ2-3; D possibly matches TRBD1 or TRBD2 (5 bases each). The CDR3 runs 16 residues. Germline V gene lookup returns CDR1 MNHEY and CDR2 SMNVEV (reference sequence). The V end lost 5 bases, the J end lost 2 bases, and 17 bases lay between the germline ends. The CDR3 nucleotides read TGTGCCAGCAGTCCACTCCGGGACGGTTACACAGATACGCAGTATTTT. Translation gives CASSPLRDGYTDTQYF.

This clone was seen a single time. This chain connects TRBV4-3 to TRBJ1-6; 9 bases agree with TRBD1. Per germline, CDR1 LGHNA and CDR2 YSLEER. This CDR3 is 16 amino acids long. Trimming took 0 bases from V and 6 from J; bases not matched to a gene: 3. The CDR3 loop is CASSQDQGQGNSPLHF. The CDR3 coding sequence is TGCGCCAGCAGCCAAGATCAGGGACAGGGTAATTCACCCCTCCACTTT.

CDR3 DNA sequence: TGTGCCAGCACCGGCCTCTTCCACGAGCAGTACTTC. It encodes CASTGLFHEQYF. The chain employs TRBV11-3 and TRBJ2-7; D is unclear. Trimming left V 7 bases short and J 5 bases short, with 12 bases between. The germline V gene has CDR1 SGHNT and CDR2 YENEEA. The CDR3 length is 12 residues.

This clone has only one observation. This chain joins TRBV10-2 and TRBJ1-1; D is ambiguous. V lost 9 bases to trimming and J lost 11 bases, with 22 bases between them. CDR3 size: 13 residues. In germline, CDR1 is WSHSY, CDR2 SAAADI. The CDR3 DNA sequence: TGCGCCAGTTGTTCGTCGCGAATCAGTGGGGCTTTCTTT. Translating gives CASCSSRISGAFF.

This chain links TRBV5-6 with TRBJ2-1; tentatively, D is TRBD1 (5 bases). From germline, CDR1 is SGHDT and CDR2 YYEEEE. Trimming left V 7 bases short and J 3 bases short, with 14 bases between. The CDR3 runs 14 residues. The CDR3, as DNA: TGTGCCAGCTGCAGACAGATCAGCTACAATGAGCAGTTCTTC. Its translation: CASCRQISYNEQFF.

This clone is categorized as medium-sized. The CDR3 loop is CASSLSGTLGTEAFF. The CDR3 DNA reads TGTGCCAGCAGTTTATCCGGGACGCTCGGGACTGAAGCTTTCTTT. The chain uses TRBV27 and TRBJ1-1, with D tentatively TRBD1 (5 bases). Trimming removed 0 bases at V and 5 bases at J, with 13 bases between. The CDR3 consists of 15 residues. From germline, CDR1 is MNHEY and CDR2 SMNVEV (reference sequence).

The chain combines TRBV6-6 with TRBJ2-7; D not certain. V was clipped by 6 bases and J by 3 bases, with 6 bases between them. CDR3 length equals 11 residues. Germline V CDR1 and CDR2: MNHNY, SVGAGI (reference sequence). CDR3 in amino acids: CASSQNYEQYF. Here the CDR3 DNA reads TGTGCCAGCAGCCAAAACTACGAGCAGTACTTC.

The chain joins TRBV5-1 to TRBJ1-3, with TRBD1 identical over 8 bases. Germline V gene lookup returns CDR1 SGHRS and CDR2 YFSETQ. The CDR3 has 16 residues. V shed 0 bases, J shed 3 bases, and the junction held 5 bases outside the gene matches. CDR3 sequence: CASSLGQGLSGNTIYF. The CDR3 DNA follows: TGCGCCAGCAGCTTGGGACAGGGGTTGAGTGGAAACACCATATATTTT.

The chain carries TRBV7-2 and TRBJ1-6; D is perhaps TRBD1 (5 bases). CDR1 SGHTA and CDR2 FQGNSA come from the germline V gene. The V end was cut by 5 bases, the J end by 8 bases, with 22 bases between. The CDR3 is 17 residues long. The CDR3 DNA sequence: TGTGCCAGCAGCCACCCCCCGGGGGGTTTCCTGGATTCACCCCTCCACTTT. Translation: CASSHPPGGFLDSPLHF.

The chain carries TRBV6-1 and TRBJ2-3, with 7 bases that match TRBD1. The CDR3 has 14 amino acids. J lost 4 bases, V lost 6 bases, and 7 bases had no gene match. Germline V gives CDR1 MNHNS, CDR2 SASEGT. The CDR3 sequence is CASRRTGESDTQYF. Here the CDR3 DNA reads TGTGCCAGCAGAAGGACAGGTGAATCAGATACGCAGTATTTT.

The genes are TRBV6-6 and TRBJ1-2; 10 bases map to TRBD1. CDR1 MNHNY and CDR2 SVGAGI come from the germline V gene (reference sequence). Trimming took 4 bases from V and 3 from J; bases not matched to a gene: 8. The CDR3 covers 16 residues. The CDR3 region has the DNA TGTGCCAGCAGTTCGGGGACAGGGGATGGGTACTATGGCTACACCTTC. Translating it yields CASSSGTGDGYYGYTF.